This T cell receptor (beta chain) was identified in a study of chronic HIV infection and antiretroviral therapy. The CDR3 spans 15 residues. V was clipped by 5 bases and J by 7 bases, with 21 bases between them. CDR1 MDHEN and CDR2 SYDVKM come from the germline V gene. From the 5' RACE reads, TCRdb called clonotypes with MiXCR, one entry per CDR3 protein. Of about 48,000 distinct CDR3 sequences in the sample, about a fifth were seen once. This TCR came from an adult who had HIV and had not received antiretroviral therapy, or was an uninfected healthy control (not recorded which). This sequence joins TRBV28 and TRBJ2-7; possible D gene TRBD2, 6 bases. Sequencing was carried out using peripheral blood. The CDR3 is CASSPPGTAGREQYF. In DNA form, the CDR3 reads TGTGCCAGCAGTCCTCCGGGCACCGCGGGGAGAGAGCAGTACTTC.